One and the same sample provided the 15 T cell receptor beta chains below, sequenced in a study of blood T cell repertoires in COVID-19. Some clones are missing from TCRdb's copy, which holds only in-frame ones; the method was immunoSEQ multiplex PCR. The sample carries about 170,000 clones, approximately 85% recorded once. The sample was peripheral blood. The source of these receptors is a man older than 75 with COVID-19, enrolled during active disease.

The chain employs TRBV5-8 and TRBJ2-7; a weak D match, TRBD1 (6 bases). This CDR3 has 17 residues. Germline V gene lookup returns CDR1 SGHTS and CDR2 YDEGEE. V dropped 2 bases and J dropped 0 bases, with 18 bases sitting between them. This chain's CDR3 is CASSLDTGTRSSYEQYF. The CDR3 bases are TGTGCCAGCAGCTTAGATACCGGGACAAGGAGCTCCTACGAGCAGTACTTC.

In its sample, this clone was seen a few times. At the DNA level, this CDR3 is encoded by other sequences in the same sample as well. DNA of the CDR3: TGTGCCAGCAGTGAGGCAGGCGCCAATTCACCCCTCCACTTT. This translates into CASSEAGANSPLHF. This chain uses TRBV6-1 with TRBJ1-6; no definite D call. CDR1 is MNHNS, CDR2 SASEGT, per germline. The CDR3 extends over 14 amino acids. V gave up 3 bases and J gave up 7 bases, with 10 bases separating them.

The chain couples TRBV21-1 to TRBJ1-4. TRBV21-1 is a listed pseudogene. This CDR3 has 22 residues. The CDR3: CASSPRNGSSILKKGGNEKLFF. CDR3 DNA: TGTGCCAGCAGCCCCCGCAATGGCAGCTCGATCTTAAAGAAGGGCGGGAATGAAAAACTGTTTTTT.

The table lists this clone with a few counts. The V call is TRBV12-5, the J call TRBJ2-7; 8 bases match TRBD1. The germline V gene has CDR1 LGHNT and CDR2 FRNRAP. V shed 6 bases, J shed 3 bases, and the junction held 4 bases outside the gene matches. This CDR3 is 13 amino acids long. CDR3 protein: CASGPDRDYEQYF. CDR3 nucleotides: TGTGCTAGTGGCCCGGACAGGGACTACGAGCAGTACTTC.

The chain employs TRBV7-2 and TRBJ1-1, with TRBD1 identical over 10 bases. The CDR3 length is 15 residues. Germline V lookup: CDR1 SGHTA, CDR2 FQGNSA. Germline trimming cut 5 bases from V and 7 bases from J; bases unmatched to any gene: 10. CDR3 in amino acids: CASSLAGQGMGEAFF. CDR3 nucleotides: TGTGCCAGCAGCCTGGCGGGACAGGGGATGGGTGAAGCTTTCTTT.

This clone was seen only once. The chain couples TRBV9 to TRBJ2-3; 10 nucleotides agree with TRBD2. Germline CDR1 SGDLS, CDR2 YYNGEE. This CDR3 has 15 amino acids. Unmatched junction bases numbered 3, after V lost 3 bases and J lost 2 bases. The chain's CDR3 is CASSATSGVTDTQYF. Written as DNA, the CDR3 is TGTGCCAGCAGCGCCACTAGCGGGGTCACAGATACGCAGTATTTT.

The chain joins TRBV2 to TRBJ2-1, with D unresolved. Germline values: CDR1 SNHLY, CDR2 FYNNEI. V was pared by 4 bases and J by 5 bases, with 9 bases between. CDR3 size: 13 residues. CDR3 region: CASSVNSNNEQFF. The CDR3 nucleotides read TGTGCCAGCAGTGTTAACAGCAACAATGAGCAGTTCTTC. Supplemented by reference TRBV2 and TRBJ2-1, the full variable domain reads EPEVTQTPSHQVTQMGQEVILRCVPISNHLYFYWYRQILGQKVEFLVSFYNNEISEKSEIFDDQFSVERPDGSNFTLKIRSTKLEDSAMYFCASSVNSNNEQFFGPGTRLTVL.

V usage is TRBV4-1 and J usage is TRBJ2-7, with 9 bases fitting TRBD1. Losses at the gene ends were 1 base for V and 3 bases for J; bases not matched to a gene: 1. The CDR3 extends over 14 amino acids. Germline loops: CDR1 MGHRA, CDR2 YSYEKL. CDR3 DNA: TGCGCCAGCAGCCAAGCGGACAGGGGCTACGAGCAGTACTTC. It codes for CASSQADRGYEQYF.

The V and J genes are TRBV6-5 and TRBJ1-1; D is unclear. V gave up 6 bases and J gave up 1 base, with 12 bases separating them. CDR3 length: 14 amino acids. Germline V gene sequence: CDR1 MNHEY, CDR2 SVGAGI. CDR3: CASSRGNRNTEAFF. DNA for the CDR3: TGTGCCAGCAGCCGCGGGAACAGGAACACTGAAGCTTTCTTT.

The J gene is TRBJ2-3, the V gene TRBV28; TRBD2 matches 10 bases. The CDR3 consists of 16 residues. Looked up from germline, CDR1 is MDHEN and CDR2 is SYDVKM. The V segment lost 5 bases and the J segment 5 bases; nucleotides outside the gene matches: 10. The CDR3 spells CASSILAGVGVDTQYF. CDR3 nucleotide sequence: TGTGCCAGCAGTATCCTAGCGGGGGTGGGTGTAGATACGCAGTATTTT. Together with reference TRBV28 and TRBJ2-3, the CDR3 gives the full variable domain: DVKVTQSSRYLVKRTGEKVFLECVQDMDHENMFWYRQDPGLGLRLIYFSYDVKMKEKGDIPEGYSVSREKKERFSLILESASTNQTSMYLCASSILAGVGVDTQYFGPGTRLTVL.

This chain connects TRBV6-5 to TRBJ1-2; 9 nucleotides agree with TRBD1. Trimming took 2 bases from V and 6 from J; bases not matched to a gene: 4. The CDR3 is made up of 14 amino acids. The germline V gene encodes CDR1 MNHEY and CDR2 SVGAGI. In DNA form, the CDR3 reads TGTGCCAGCAGTTACGGGGACAGGGTCGATGGCTACACCTTC. Translating gives CASSYGDRVDGYTF.

The rearrangement uses TRBV18 and TRBJ2-7; D ambiguous. Trimming left V 2 bases short and J 2 bases short, with 10 bases between. Germline values: CDR1 KGHSH, CDR2 LQKENI. CDR3 length equals 14 residues. CDR3 sequence reads: CASSPAADPYEQYF. In nucleotides, the CDR3 is TGTGCCAGCTCACCAGCGGCGGATCCCTACGAGCAGTACTTC.

The rearrangement links TRBV19 to TRBJ1-3; D call uncertain. The CDR3 loop spans 12 amino acids. The V end was cut by 5 bases, the J end by 8 bases, with 10 bases between. Germline V lookup: CDR1 LNHDA, CDR2 SQIVND (reference sequence). CDR3 in amino acids: CASSFSRDTIYF. Here the CDR3 DNA reads TGTGCCAGTAGTTTCAGCCGGGACACCATATATTTT.

The V call is TRBV19, the J call TRBJ1-2; D gene uncertain. The CDR3 length is 14 residues. V was pared by 3 bases and J by 1 base, with 9 bases between. Germline V gene sequence: CDR1 LNHDA, CDR2 SQIVND (reference sequence). For the CDR3, the DNA is TGTGCCAGTAGTATCGGACTGATTAACTATGGCTACACCTTC. Translating it yields CASSIGLINYGYTF.

This chain uses TRBV19 with TRBJ1-1; D possibly corresponds to TRBD1 (6 bases). Germline V CDR1 and CDR2: LNHDA, SQIVND (reference sequence). The germline V and J ends were trimmed by 4 bases and 5 bases, with 14 bases remaining between them. CDR3 length: 14 residues. The DNA for the CDR3 is TGTGCCAGTAGTACTACAGGGCGCGAAACTGAAGCTTTCTTT. This gives the protein CASSTTGRETEAFF.